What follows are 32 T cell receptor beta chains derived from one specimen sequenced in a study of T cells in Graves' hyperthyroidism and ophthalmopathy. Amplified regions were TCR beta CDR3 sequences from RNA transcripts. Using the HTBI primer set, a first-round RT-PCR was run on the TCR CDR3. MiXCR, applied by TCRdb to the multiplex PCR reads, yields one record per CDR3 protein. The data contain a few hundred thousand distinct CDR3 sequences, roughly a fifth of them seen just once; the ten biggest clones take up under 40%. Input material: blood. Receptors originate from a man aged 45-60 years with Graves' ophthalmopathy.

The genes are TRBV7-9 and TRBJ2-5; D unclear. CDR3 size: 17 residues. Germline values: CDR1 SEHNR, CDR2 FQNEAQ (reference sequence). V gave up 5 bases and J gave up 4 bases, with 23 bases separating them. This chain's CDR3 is CASSQRTLGVKAETQYF. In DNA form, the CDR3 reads TGTGCCAGCAGCCAGAGGACCCTCGGAGTTAAGGCAGAGACCCAGTACTTC.

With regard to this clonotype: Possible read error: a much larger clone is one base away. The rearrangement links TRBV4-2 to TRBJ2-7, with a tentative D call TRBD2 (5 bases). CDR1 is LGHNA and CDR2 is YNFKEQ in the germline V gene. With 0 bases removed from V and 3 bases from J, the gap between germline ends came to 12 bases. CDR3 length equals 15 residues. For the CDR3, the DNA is TGTGCCAGCAGCCAAGAGTCCGGGAAGTTCTACGAGCAGTACTTC. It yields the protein CASSQESGKFYEQYF.

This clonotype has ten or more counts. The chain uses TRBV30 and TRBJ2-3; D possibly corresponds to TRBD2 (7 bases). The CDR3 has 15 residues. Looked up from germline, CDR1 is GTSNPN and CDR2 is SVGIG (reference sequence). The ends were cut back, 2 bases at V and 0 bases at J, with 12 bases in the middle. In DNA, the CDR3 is TGTGCCTGGAGTTTAGGGGGGGCTAGCACAGATACGCAGTATTTT. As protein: CAWSLGGASTDTQYF. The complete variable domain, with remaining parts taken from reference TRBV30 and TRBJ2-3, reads SQTIHQWPATLVQPVGSPLSLECTVEGTSNPNLYWYRQAAGRGLQLLFYSVGIGQISSEVPQNLSASRPQDRQFILSSKKLLLSDSGFYLCAWSLGGASTDTQYFGPGTRLTVL.

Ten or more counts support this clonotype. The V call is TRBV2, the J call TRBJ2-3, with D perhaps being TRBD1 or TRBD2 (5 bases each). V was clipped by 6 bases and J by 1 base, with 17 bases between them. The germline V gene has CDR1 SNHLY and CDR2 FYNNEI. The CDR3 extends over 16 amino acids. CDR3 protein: CASRADRLGGTDTQYF. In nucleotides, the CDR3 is TGTGCCAGCAGAGCCGACAGATTGGGGGGCACAGATACGCAGTATTTT.

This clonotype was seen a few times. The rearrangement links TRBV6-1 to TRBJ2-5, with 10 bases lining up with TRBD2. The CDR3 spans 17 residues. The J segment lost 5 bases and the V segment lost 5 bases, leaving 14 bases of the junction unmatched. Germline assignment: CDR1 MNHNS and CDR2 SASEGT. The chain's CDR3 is CASSRRTAGGPRETQYF. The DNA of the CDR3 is TGTGCCAGCAGTCGCAGGACAGCGGGAGGGCCGAGGGAGACCCAGTACTTC.

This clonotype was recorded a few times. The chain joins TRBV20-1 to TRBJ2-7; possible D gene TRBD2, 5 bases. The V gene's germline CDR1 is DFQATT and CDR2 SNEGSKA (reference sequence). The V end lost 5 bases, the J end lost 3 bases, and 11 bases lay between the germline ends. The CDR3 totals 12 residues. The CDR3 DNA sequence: TGCAGTGCTCGAGGGTTAGTCTACGAGCAGTACTTC. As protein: CSARGLVYEQYF.

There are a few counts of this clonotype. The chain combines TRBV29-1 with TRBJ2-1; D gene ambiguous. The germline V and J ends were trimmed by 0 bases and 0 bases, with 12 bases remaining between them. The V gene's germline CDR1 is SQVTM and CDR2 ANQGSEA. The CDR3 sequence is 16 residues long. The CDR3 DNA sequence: TGCAGCGTTGAAGATCCAGGTCAAAGCTCCTACAATGAGCAGTTCTTC. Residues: CSVEDPGQSSYNEQFF.

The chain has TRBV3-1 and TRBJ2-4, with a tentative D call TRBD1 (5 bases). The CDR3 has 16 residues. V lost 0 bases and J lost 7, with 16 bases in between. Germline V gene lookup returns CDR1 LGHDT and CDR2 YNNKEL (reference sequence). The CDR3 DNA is TGTGCCAGCAGCCAAGAATCCGGACAAAGGAAGAACATTCAGTACTTC. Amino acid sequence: CASSQESGQRKNIQYF.

CDR3 region: CASSTSNAETQYF. In nucleotides, the CDR3 is TGTGCCAGCAGCACCTCCAATGCGGAGACCCAGTACTTC. The chain is built from TRBV9 and TRBJ2-5, with unresolved D. V was clipped by 4 bases and J by 5 bases, with 12 bases between them. Germline V gene lookup returns CDR1 SGDLS and CDR2 YYNGEE. This CDR3 has 13 residues.

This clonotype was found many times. The CDR3 loop reads CASWSPYTEAFF. The CDR3 DNA sequence: TGTGCCAGCTGGTCGCCCTACACTGAAGCTTTCTTT. This chain joins TRBV28 and TRBJ1-1, with no clear D. V was pared by 8 bases and J by 3 bases, with 10 bases between. Germline CDR1 MDHEN, CDR2 SYDVKM. This CDR3 comprises 12 residues.

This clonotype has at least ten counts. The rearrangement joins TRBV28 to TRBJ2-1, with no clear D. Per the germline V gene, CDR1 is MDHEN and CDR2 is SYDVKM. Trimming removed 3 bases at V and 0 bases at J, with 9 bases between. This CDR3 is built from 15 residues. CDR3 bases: TGTGCCAGCAGTTTCGACGGAAGCTCCTACAATGAGCAGTTCTTC. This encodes CASSFDGSSYNEQFF.

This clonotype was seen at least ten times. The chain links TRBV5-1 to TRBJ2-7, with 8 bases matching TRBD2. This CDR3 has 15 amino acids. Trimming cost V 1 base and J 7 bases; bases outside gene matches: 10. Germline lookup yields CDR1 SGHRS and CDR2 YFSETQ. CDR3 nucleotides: TGCGCCAGCAGCTTGAAGTTAGCGGGGACGAGTGAGCAGTACTTC. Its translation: CASSLKLAGTSEQYF.

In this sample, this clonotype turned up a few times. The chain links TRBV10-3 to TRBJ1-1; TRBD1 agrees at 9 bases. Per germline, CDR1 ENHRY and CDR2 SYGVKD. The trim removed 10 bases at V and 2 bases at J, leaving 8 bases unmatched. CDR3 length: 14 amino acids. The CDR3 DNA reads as TGTGCCACTACGGGGACAGGGTACAACACTGAAGCTTTCTTT. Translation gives CATTGTGYNTEAFF.

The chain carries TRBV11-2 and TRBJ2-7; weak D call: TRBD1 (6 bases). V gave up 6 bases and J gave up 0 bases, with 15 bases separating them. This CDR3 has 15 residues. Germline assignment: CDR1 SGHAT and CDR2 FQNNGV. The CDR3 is CASRKGHVLSYEQYF. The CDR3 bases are TGTGCCAGCAGAAAGGGACACGTTCTCTCCTACGAGCAGTACTTC. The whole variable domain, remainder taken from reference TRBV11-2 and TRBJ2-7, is EAGVAQSPRYKIIEKRQSVAFWCNPISGHATLYWYQQILGQGPKLLIQFQNNGVVDDSQLPKDRFSAERLKGVDSTLKIQPAKLEDSAVYLCASRKGHVLSYEQYFGPGTRLTVT.

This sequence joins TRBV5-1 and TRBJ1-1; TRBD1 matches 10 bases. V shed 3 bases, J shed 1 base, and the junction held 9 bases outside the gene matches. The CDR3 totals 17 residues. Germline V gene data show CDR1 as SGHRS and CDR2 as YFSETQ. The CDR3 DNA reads TGCGCCAGCAGCTCCTCCGGGACAGGGGAAGCGAACACTGAAGCTTTCTTT. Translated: CASSSSGTGEANTEAFF.

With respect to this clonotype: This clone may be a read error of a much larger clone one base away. The CDR3 spells CASSLGGFGYAF. Written as DNA, the CDR3 is TGTGCCAGCAGTTTGGGAGGGTTTGGCTACGCCTTC. This chain links TRBV28 with TRBJ1-2; no clear D. Looked up from germline, CDR1 is MDHEN and CDR2 is SYDVKM. The CDR3 loop spans 12 amino acids.

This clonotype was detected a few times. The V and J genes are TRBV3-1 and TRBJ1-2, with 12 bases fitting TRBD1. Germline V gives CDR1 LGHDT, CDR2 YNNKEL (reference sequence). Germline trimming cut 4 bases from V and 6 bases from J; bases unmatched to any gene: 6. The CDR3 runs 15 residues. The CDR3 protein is CASSPPGQGAHGYTF. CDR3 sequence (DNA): TGTGCCAGCAGCCCACCGGGACAGGGGGCGCATGGCTACACCTTC.

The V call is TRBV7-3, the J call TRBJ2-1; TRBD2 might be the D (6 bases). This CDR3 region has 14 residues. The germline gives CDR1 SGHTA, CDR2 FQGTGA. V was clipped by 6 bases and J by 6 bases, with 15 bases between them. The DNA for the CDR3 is TGTGCCAGCAGTCCCCGCCGGGGGTCCAATGAGCAGTTCTTC. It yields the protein CASSPRRGSNEQFF.

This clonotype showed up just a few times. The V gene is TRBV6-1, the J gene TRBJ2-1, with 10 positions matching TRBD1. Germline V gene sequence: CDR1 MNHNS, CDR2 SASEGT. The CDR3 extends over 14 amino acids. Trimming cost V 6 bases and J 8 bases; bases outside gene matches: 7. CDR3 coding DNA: TGTGCCAGCAGCAGGACAGGGGGAACGCATGAGCAGTTCTTC. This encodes CASSRTGGTHEQFF.

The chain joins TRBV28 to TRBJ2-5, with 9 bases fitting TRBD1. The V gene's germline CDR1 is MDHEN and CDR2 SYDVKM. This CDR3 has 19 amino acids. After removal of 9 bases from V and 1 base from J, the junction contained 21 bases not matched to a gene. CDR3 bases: TGTGCCAGTACCGGCCCGGGACAGGGAGAACTGATCGGCCAAGAGACCCAGTACTTC. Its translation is CASTGPGQGELIGQETQYF.

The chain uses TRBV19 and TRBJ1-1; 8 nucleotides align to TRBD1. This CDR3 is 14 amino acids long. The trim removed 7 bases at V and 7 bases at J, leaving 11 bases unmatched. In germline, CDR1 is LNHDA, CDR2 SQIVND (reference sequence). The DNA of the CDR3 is TGTGCCAGTATTCAGGCCAGGGGGCTTGGTGAAGCTTTCTTT. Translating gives CASIQARGLGEAFF.

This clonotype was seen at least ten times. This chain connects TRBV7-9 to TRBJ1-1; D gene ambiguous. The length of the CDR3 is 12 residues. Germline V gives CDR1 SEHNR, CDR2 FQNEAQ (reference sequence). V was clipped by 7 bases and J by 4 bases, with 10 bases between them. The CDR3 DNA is TGTGCCAGCACCCGAACGGGCACTGAAGCTTTCTTT. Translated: CASTRTGTEAFF.

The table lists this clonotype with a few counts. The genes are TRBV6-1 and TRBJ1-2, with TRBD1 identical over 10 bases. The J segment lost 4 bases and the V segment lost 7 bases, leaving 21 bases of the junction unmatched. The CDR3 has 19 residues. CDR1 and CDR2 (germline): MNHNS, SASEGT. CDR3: CASTTLFLSPGQGTYGYTF. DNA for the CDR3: TGTGCCAGCACCACCCTTTTCCTTTCTCCGGGACAGGGGACCTATGGCTACACCTTC.

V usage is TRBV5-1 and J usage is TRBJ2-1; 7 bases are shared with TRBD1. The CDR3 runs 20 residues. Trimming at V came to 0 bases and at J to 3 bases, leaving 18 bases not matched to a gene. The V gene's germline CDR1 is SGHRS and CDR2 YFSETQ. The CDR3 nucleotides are TGCGCCAGCAGCTTGGAAGCTTGGCGGGTGGACAGGAGAAGCTACAATGAGCAGTTCTTC. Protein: CASSLEAWRVDRRSYNEQFF. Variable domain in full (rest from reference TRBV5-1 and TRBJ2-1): KAGVTQTPRYLIKTRGQQVTLSCSPISGHRSVSWYQQTPGQGLQFLFEYFSETQRNKGNFPGRFSGRQFSNSRSEMNVSTLELGDSALYLCASSLEAWRVDRRSYNEQFFGPGTRLTVL.

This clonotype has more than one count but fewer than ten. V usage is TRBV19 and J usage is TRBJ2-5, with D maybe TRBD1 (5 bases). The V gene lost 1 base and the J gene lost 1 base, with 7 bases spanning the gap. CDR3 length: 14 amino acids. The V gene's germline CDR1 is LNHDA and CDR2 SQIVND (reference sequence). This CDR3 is CASSIAGIQETQYF. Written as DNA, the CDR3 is TGTGCCAGTAGTATAGCAGGGATCCAAGAGACCCAGTACTTC.

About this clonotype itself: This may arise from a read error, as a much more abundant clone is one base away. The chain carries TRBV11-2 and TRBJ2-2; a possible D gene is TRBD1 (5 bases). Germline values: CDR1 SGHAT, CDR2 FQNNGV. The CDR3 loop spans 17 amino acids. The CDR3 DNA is TGTGCCAGCGGCTTAGCCCCTGACAGCCCAAACACCGGGGAGCTGTTTTTT. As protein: CASGLAPDSPNTGELFF.

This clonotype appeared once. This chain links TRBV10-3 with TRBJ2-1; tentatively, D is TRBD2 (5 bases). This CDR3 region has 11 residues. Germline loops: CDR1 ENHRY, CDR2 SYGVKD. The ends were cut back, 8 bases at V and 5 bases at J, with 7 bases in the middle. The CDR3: CAIEADNEQFF. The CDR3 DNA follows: TGTGCCATCGAAGCGGACAATGAGCAGTTCTTC.

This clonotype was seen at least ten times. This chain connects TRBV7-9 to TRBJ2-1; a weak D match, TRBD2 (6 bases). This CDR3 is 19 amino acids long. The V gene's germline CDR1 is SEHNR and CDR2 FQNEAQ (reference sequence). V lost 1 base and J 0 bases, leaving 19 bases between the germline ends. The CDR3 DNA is TGTGCCAGCAGCTTAGTAGGGGCTAGCGTCCTGAGCTCCTACAATGAGCAGTTCTTC. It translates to CASSLVGASVLSSYNEQFF.

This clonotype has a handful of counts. The CDR3: CSVEDLRQGYGYTF. CDR3 bases: TGCAGCGTTGAAGATCTGAGACAGGGCTATGGCTACACCTTC. This chain connects TRBV29-1 to TRBJ1-2, with 7 bases matching TRBD1. CDR1 is SQVTM, CDR2 ANQGSEA, per germline. The CDR3 runs to 14 residues. J was trimmed by 4 bases and V by 0 bases; bases with no gene match: 5.

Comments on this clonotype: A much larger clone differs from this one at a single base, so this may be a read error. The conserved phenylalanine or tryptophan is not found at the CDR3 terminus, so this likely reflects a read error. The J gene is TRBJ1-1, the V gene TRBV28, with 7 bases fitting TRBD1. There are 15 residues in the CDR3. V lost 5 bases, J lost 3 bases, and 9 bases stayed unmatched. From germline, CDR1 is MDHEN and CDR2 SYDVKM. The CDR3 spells CASSPNNQGDTEAFL. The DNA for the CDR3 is TGTGCCAGCAGTCCTAATAATCAGGGGGACACTGAAGCTTTCCTT.

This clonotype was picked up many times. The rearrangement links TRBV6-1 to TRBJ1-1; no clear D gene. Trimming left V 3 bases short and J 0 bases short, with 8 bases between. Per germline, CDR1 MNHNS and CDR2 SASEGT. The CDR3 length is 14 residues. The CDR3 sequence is CASSDGPVNTEAFF. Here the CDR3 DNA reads TGTGCCAGCAGTGACGGGCCGGTGAACACTGAAGCTTTCTTT.

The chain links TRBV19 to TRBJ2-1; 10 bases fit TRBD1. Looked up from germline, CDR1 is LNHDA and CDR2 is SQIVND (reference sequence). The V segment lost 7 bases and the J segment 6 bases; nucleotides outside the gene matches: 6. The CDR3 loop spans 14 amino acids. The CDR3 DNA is TGTGCCAGTACCTTGGACAGGGGGGGCAATGAGCAGTTCTTC. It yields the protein CASTLDRGGNEQFF.